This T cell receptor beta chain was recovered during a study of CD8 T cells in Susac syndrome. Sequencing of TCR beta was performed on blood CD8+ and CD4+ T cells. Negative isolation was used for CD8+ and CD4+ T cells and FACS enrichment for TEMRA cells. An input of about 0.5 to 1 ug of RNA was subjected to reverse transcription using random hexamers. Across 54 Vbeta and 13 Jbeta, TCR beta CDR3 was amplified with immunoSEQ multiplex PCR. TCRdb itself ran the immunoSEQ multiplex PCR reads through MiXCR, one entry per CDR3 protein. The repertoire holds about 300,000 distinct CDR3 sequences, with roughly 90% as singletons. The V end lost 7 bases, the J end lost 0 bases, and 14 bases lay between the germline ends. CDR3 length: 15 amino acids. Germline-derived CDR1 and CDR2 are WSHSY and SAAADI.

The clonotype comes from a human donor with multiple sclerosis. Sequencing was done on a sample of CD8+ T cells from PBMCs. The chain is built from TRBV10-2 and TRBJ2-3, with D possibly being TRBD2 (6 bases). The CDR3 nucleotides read TGCGCCAGCACCCAGGGACTTCTCAGCACAGATACGCAGTATTTT. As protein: CASTQGLLSTDTQYF.